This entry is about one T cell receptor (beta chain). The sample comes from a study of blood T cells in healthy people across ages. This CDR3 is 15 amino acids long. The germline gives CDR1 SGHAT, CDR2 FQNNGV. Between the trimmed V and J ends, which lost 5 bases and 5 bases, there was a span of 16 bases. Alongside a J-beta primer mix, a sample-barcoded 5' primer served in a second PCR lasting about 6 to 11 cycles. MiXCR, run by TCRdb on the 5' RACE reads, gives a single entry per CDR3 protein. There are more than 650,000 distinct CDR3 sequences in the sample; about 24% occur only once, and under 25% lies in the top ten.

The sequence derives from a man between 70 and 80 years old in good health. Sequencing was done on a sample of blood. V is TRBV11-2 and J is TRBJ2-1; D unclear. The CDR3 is CASSPPRVFHNEQFF. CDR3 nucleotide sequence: TGTGCCAGCAGCCCACCTCGCGTCTTCCACAATGAGCAGTTCTTC.